This entry concerns a single TCR beta chain. Which antigen it targets is not known. No clone much larger than this one lies a single base away; base qualities are absent. The data stem from a study of cytomegalovirus exposure and HLA in healthy donors (dated by TCRdb to between 2016 and 2019). Regarding the study in general: An earlier analysis of roughly 610 of the donors reported over 250 Gb of sequence data and 95 million to 120 million unique TCR beta sequences obtained from some 200 million T cells. An early release that covered about 600 HLA-typed donors contained about 300 gigabases of sequencing data and about 93 million unique TCR sequences. The genetic ancestry cluster associated with self-reported Caucasian donors included around 76% of the roughly 360 genotyped donors. The study aimed to test whether signatures of past pathogen exposure could be identified by cataloging public T cell receptors. The T cell repertoires of about 700 subjects were profiled by immunosequencing and related to cytomegalovirus serostatus. A separate validation cohort of more than 100 different subjects was used in addition to the approximately 700-subject first cohort. High-throughput TCR immunosequencing, statistical association of individual TCRs with disease status, and machine learning were combined to predict cytomegalovirus infection status. A later analysis re-examined previously published TCR beta repertoires from around 670 donors and added high-resolution HLA genotyping to investigate patterns of TCR occurrence. Rather than drawing on any new phenotypic data, the later analysis identified candidate immune exposures from TCR beta sequences and the way those sequences occurred across donors. An earlier analysis of several hundred of the donors applied high-throughput TCR beta sequencing to assess whether each TCR beta V gene segment acted as functional or pseudogenic. Donor age, sex, ethnicity and CMV serostatus were compiled together with the repertoire data. Genome-wide SNP genotypes for about 65% of the 666 donors were used in a later genetic analysis, which treated that subset as a discovery cohort. Every discovery cohort repertoire had been produced on one sequencing platform. HLA typing included class I and class II loci at four-digit resolution. Typing coverage varied by locus: roughly 629-640 donors for A, B, C, DRB1 and DQB1; approximately 520 for DQA1; more than 600 for DPA1; approximately 450 for DPB1. Roughly 5 DR-DQ haplotypes were handled as single units for association and clustering, since linkage in the cohort was strong. Across about 380 genotyped donors of the cohort, an average of about 200,000 unique TCR beta nucleotide sequences per donor were sequenced, and 15% to 20% of those sequences were non-productive.

The library was built by means of the immunoSEQ multiplex PCR assay. The multiplex PCR relied on a mix of 60 forward primers for TCR Vbeta segments and 13 reverse primers for TCR Jbeta segments. The CDR3 region of rearranged TCR beta genes was amplified from genomic DNA with a multiplex PCR assay. The amplified TCR beta libraries were sequenced on the Illumina HiSeq System as 87-base-pair reads. Regarding the original processing steps: A later analysis tallied 75 million to 85 million unique TCR beta chains across the 700 or so repertoires, and approximately 11 million of those chains were shared by two or more donors. Raw reads were error-corrected and collapsed into unique sequences with a nearest-neighbor algorithm that merged closely related sequences to remove PCR and sequencing errors. Alignment of CDR3 sequences to IMGT reference sequences was used to assign V, D and J gene segments. Each retained sequence needed at least a six-nucleotide match to both a V gene segment and a J gene segment. Rearrangements were called productive when the CDR3 lacked stop codons and stayed in frame with V and J; all others were non-productive. CDR3 was defined by IMGT convention, running from the second conserved V-encoded cysteine to the conserved J-encoded phenylalanine. In an earlier analysis of approximately 500 of the donors, sequences lacking an unambiguous match to a single V gene segment were excluded. In an earlier analysis of around 600 of the donors, V segments were called functional above 56.7% productive rearrangements and were called segregating when the between-donor standard deviation exceeded 5%. A statistical classification framework was built to diagnose cytomegalovirus status from the catalog of TCR beta chain sequences. V and J gene assignment, in a later analysis, came from comparing TCR nucleotide sequences with IMGT/GENE-DB human TR gene sequences. A later analysis assigned CDR3 sequences and most-parsimonious VDJ recombination scenarios with the TCRdist pipeline. A later analysis defined each TCR beta chain by its CDR3 amino acid sequence plus V-gene family, and excluded reads lacking a unique V-gene family. As a way to deal with suspected cross-contamination and a sequencing artifact, a later analysis dropped 592 nucleotide sequences that were highly shared and had low generation probability. A later analysis calculated a clonal expansion index for each public chain from normalized within-repertoire ranks of inferred template counts. A later analysis computed generation probabilities with a VDJ recombination model fitted to out-of-frame rearrangements, and checked the results against IGoR. In a later analysis, TCR-TCR, TCR-HLA and TCR-CMV co-occurrence was scored with hypergeometric tests, and a repertoire-size bias correction was applied to TCR pairs. A later analysis estimated false discovery rates by permuting HLA or CMV assignments 20 times. In a later analysis, co-occurring TCRs were grouped with DBSCAN, and TCRdist sequence similarity was added when clustering was performed within HLA-allele-positive subsets. Repertoires with fewer than 30,000 or more than 120,000 public chains were left out of co-occurrence clustering, as were a few repertoires with anomalous nucleotide sharing. TCRdb re-hosts the immuneACCESS table, in-frame sequences only. Its copies lack some clones; in the studies checked, an unresolved V gene accounts for under half of them, and the cause for the rest is not known. V and J calls and clone size are as listed in that table; D and trimming were resolved from the DNA. In all, the sample holds tens of thousands of clones, and over 60% of those were seen once. The ten biggest clones cover less than 8.5% of the sample.

General findings and caveats noted by the study authors: Correlated functional status among segregating V segments might be attributable to linkage disequilibrium, but an unknown experimental factor could not be ruled out. In a later analysis, most CMV-associated TCR beta chains were found to appear HLA-restricted, with HLA associations seemingly driven largely by CMV exposure. In an earlier analysis of about 540 of the donors, most TCR beta V segments were observed in productive rearrangements about 87% or about 30% of the time, broadly matching IMGT annotations. Specific HLA alleles were associated with some 15,000 TCR beta sequences at a false discovery rate of 0.05 in a later analysis. In a later genetic analysis, fewer N-insertions in productive TCRs were reported among donors in an Asian-associated ancestry cluster than the roughly 700-donor mean. According to the authors, the approach could potentially be generalized to other disease states and immunological phenotypes. When HLA alleles, especially DR and DQ, strongly co-occurred, attributing TCR associations to individual alleles was difficult. V-gene and J-gene trimming of TCR beta chains was associated with a missense DCLRE1C variant in a later genetic analysis, and the association was replicated in an independent cohort. In a later analysis, HLA-associated TCR beta chains showed more clonal expansion and lower generation probabilities than non-associated chains that were equally common. The sequencing pipeline was judged likely to have produced a cluster of highly shared sequence variants as a technical artifact. In vitro tests confirmed that a few of the cytomegalovirus-associated TCR beta chains recognize cytomegalovirus antigens. Several of the top co-occurrence clusters appeared to be linked to parvovirus B19, influenza, CMV and Epstein-Barr virus, according to a later analysis. Because some donors lacked HLA typing at each locus, the association tests relied only on the typed subset. While some public TCRs were present in many individuals, most TCR sequences turned up only very rarely across donors. A later analysis found that TCR association rates varied across HLA loci, with DRB1 alleles showing the most associated TCRs and HLA-C alleles the fewest. The presence/absence analyses assumed that sequencing depth was roughly uniform across donors, and that assumption may not be true. The study gave a list of around 170 TCR beta chains associated with cytomegalovirus. For the cohort, immune exposure information was limited to CMV serostatus. Only TCR beta chains were sequenced in this cohort, and the absence of alpha or paired-chain data limited detectable features. A further reported finding was that TCR beta sequences accurately predicted the HLA-A and HLA-B alleles for most subjects in the first cohort. Some IMGT-functional V segments, including TRBV6-2 and TRBV6-3, could not be distinguished by the 87-base-pair reads and were therefore excluded. Because counts were too low, more than 15 rarely observed V segments, including chromosome 9 orphons, were excluded from the earlier analysis of roughly 580 of the donors. The classifier was reported to diagnose cytomegalovirus status with high specificity and sensitivity in both the original and validation cohorts.

The cohort was made up of approximately 670 healthy bone marrow donors. At the time of sampling, all cohort members were nominally healthy, though unrecorded immune exposures were likely present. The donor was CMV seronegative and was included in the group of a few hundred seronegative cohort members. Each donor provided a peripheral blood sample, and peripheral blood mononuclear cells were used for TCR beta sequencing. Genomic DNA was extracted from the blood cell samples with the Qiagen DNeasy Blood Extraction Kit. Trimming leaves V shorter by 0 bases and J shorter by 6 bases, with the junction holding 8 bases beyond the gene matches. CDR1 and CDR2, looked up from the germline V gene (reference sequence), are SGHNT and YYREEE. There are 15 amino acids in the CDR3, from cysteine to phenylalanine inclusive. Kept here is only the CDR3 DNA, which spans 45 bases and is read in frame from base 1.

The chain uses TRBV5-4 and TRBJ2-7, and 8 junctional nucleotides match TRBD1. Sequencing used PBMCs. This sequence originates from a man aged 30 to 39 in good health and CMV-seronegative. The CDR3 in this case is CASSLGDRGAGEQYF. In nucleotides, the sequence is TGTGCCAGCAGCTTGGGAGACAGGGGCGCCGGCGAGCAGTACTTC. Full variable domain (CDR3 extended with the reference TRBV5-4 and TRBJ2-7 proteins): ETGVTQSPTHLIKTRGQQVTLRCSSQSGHNTVSWYQQALGQGPQFIFQYYREEENGRGNFPPRFSGLQFPNYSSELNVNALELDDSALYLCASSLGDRGAGEQYFGPGTRLTVT.